These 9 T cell receptor beta chains were sequenced from one sample in a study of T cell responses to AZD1222 COVID-19 vaccine. The data were produced by immunoSEQ multiplex PCR, yet TCRdb's version contains in-frame clones alone and is incomplete. The sample records 100,000 or so clones, nearly 90% being singletons. Sequenced material: peripheral blood, taken 28 days after the second AZD1222 dose. The origin of the receptors is an adult who received the AZD1222 COVID-19 vaccine.

The chain employs TRBV19 and TRBJ1-1; the D gene is possibly TRBD1 (5 bases). Trimming left V 1 base short and J 5 bases short, with 14 bases between. Germline CDR1 is LNHDA and CDR2 is SQIVND (reference sequence). The CDR3 spans 15 residues. The CDR3: CASSIVGGTGTEAFF. The DNA of the CDR3 is TGTGCCAGTAGTATAGTGGGAGGGACTGGTACTGAAGCTTTCTTT.

This sequence joins TRBV3-1 (or the pseudogene TRBV3-2) and TRBJ1-2; 8 bases align to TRBD1. J was trimmed by 6 bases and V by 0 bases; bases with no gene match: 6. Germline CDR1 reads LGHDT; CDR2 reads YNNKEL (reference sequence). There are 15 residues in the CDR3. CDR3 nucleotide sequence: TGTGCCAGCAGCCAAGATTGGACAGGGCGGGATGGCTACACCTTC. Residues: CASSQDWTGRDGYTF.

V usage is TRBV5-1 and J usage is TRBJ2-7; 7 nucleotides line up with TRBD1. Germline CDR1 SGHRS, CDR2 YFSETQ. The CDR3 is made up of 16 amino acids. With V trimmed by 1 base and J by 1 base, 8 bases remained unmatched. Written as DNA, the CDR3 is TGCGCCAGCAGCTTGAGTCCCACAGGGGCTTCCTACGAGCAGTACTTC. Translated: CASSLSPTGASYEQYF. The full variable domain, with the rest looked up from reference TRBV5-1 and TRBJ2-7, is KAGVTQTPRYLIKTRGQQVTLSCSPISGHRSVSWYQQTPGQGLQFLFEYFSETQRNKGNFPGRFSGRQFSNSRSEMNVSTLELGDSALYLCASSLSPTGASYEQYFGPGTRLTVT.

This clone is a singleton in its sample. The chain has TRBV7-9 and TRBJ2-3; D remains ambiguous. The CDR3 is 12 residues long. The V end was cut by 5 bases, the J end by 4 bases, with 7 bases between. CDR1 and CDR2 from the germline V gene are SEHNR and FQNEAQ (reference sequence). CDR3 nucleotide sequence: TGTGCCAGCAGCCCGACGGCAGATACGCAGTATTTT. Protein: CASSPTADTQYF.

This chain connects TRBV5-1 to TRBJ1-2; 10 positions agree with TRBD1. J was trimmed by 6 bases and V by 0 bases; bases with no gene match: 5. CDR3 length: 15 amino acids. Germline CDR1 reads SGHRS; CDR2 reads YFSETQ. This CDR3 reads CASSLVGTGDDGYTF. For the CDR3, the DNA is TGCGCCAGCAGCTTGGTGGGGACAGGGGATGATGGCTACACCTTC.

The V and J genes are TRBV19 and TRBJ1-2; D is ambiguous. The CDR3 totals 14 residues. Trimming took off 5 bases at V and 2 bases at J, with 12 bases between the two ends. The germline gives CDR1 LNHDA, CDR2 SQIVND (reference sequence). The CDR3 loop is CASSPRTGNYGYTF. CDR3 DNA: TGTGCCAGTAGTCCTCGGACGGGCAACTATGGCTACACCTTC.

V and J are TRBV28 and TRBJ1-4; D is unresolved. Germline-derived CDR1 and CDR2 are MDHEN and SYDVKM. The CDR3 loop spans 14 amino acids. V lost 4 bases, J lost 1 base, and 7 bases lay in between. The CDR3 protein is CASSYTLTNEKLFF. As DNA, the CDR3 is TGTGCCAGCAGTTATACATTAACTAATGAAAAACTGTTTTTT.

This clone was recorded a few times. The chain has TRBV3-1 (or the pseudogene TRBV3-2) and TRBJ1-1, with TRBD1 matching over 8 bases. V was clipped by 4 bases and J by 10 bases; unmatched bases: 17. The CDR3 is made up of 16 amino acids. Germline V gives CDR1 LGHDT, CDR2 YNNKEL (reference sequence). The CDR3 here is CASSLIGGQGATTAFF. Written as DNA, the CDR3 is TGTGCCAGCAGCCTTATAGGAGGACAGGGTGCAACCACAGCTTTCTTT.

This rearrangement joins TRBV24-1 to TRBJ2-1; 8 bases are a match to TRBD1. The CDR3 consists of 13 residues. Germline values: CDR1 KGHDR, CDR2 SFDVKD. V shed 4 bases and J 9 bases; nucleotides not matched to a gene: 4. CDR3 coding DNA: TGTGCCACCAGTGAATTACAGGGGGGTGAGCAGTTCTTC. Translating gives CATSELQGGEQFF.